This entry concerns a single T cell receptor (beta chain). A much larger clone lies one base from this, so it may be a read error. The CDR3 does not end in the conserved phenylalanine or tryptophan, so this is likely a read error. The data originate from a study of CDR3 diversity in severe acne. The CDR3 runs 15 residues. The ends lost 4 bases at V and 3 bases at J; junction bases unmatched: 2. Germline V CDR1 and CDR2: SGHAT, FQNNGV. TCRdb re-called the PCR reads through MiXCR, storing one row per CDR3 protein. The sample has around 94,000 distinct CDR3 sequences, 45% to 60% seen once. This TCR derives from a male donor with acne. Sequenced input: blood. V usage is TRBV11-2 and J usage is TRBJ2-7; 14 bases are a match to TRBD2. In nucleotides, the CDR3 is TGTGCCAGCAGCTCGACTAGCGGGAGGGTCTACGAGCAGTACCTC. It codes for CASSSTSGRVYEQYL.